This T cell receptor (beta chain) is from a study of memory CD4+ T cells and cytomegalovirus serostatus. Study-level findings and limits: A US-trained random forest predicted CMV serostatus with median AUC around 0.92. Of approximately 150 reported CMV TCRbeta sequences, under 80 were found in memory CD4+ repertoires. Suggested: most of the CMV-linked TCR signature lies in CD4+ memory cells.

Clones were read by immunoSEQ multiplex PCR, and TCRdb kept only the in-frame ones, dropping some. The table records under 85,000 clones, around 80% of them present only once. In the case of this clone: Its target is not known.

The germline V gene encodes CDR1 LNHDA and CDR2 SQIVND (reference sequence). Trimming stripped 1 base from V and 8 bases from J, with 17 bases between. This CDR3 comprises 15 residues. The sort gate was single viable CD3+CD4+CD8-CD45RO+ cells for memory CD4+ T cells. The sequence came from an adult in good health and CMV-seropositive. Material: memory CD4+ T cells from blood. The chain is built from TRBV19 and TRBJ1-2; D call uncertain. CDR3 sequence (DNA): TGTGCCAGTAGTATAGTTCGGACGGTTGACGGGGGCTACACCTTC. Translation: CASSIVRTVDGGYTF.